A single sample is the source of the 17 T cell receptor beta chains below, sequenced in a study of regulatory T cells in long-lasting Graves disease. Specified time point: newly diagnosed GD, antithyroid drugs for less than 3 months. Researchers made the TCR library from RNA that was extracted from PBMCs. According to the study, TCR beta libraries were built with iRepertoire HTBI primers and CDR3-region Arm-PCR. TCRdb fed the multiplex PCR reads into MiXCR, producing one record per CDR3 protein. The repertoire has about 610,000 distinct CDR3 sequences, around 15% of them found once; the top ten carry 12%. The sample was also reused in another study, on T cells in Graves' hyperthyroidism and ophthalmopathy.

The input for sequencing was peripheral blood mononuclear cells (PBMCs), taken at new diagnosis, from a patient treated with antithyroid drugs. These receptors were obtained from a man aged 18-30 years with Graves disease.

In regard to this clonotype: Given a much more abundant clone one base away, this may be a read error. This sequence joins TRBV20-1 and TRBJ2-1; 16 bases map to TRBD2. This CDR3 is 20 amino acids long. Looked up from germline, CDR1 is DFQATT and CDR2 is SNEGSKA (reference sequence). The DNA of the CDR3 is TGCAGTGCTAGAGATCCGACCGGGACTAGCGGGAGGGCCGCCTACAATGGGCAGTTCTTC. It is translated as CSARDPTGTSGRAAYNGQFF.

This clonotype was counted once. The chain combines TRBV5-5 with TRBJ2-2; TRBD1 agrees at 9 bases. Germline V gene sequence: CDR1 SGHKS, CDR2 YYEKEE (reference sequence). The trim removed 5 bases at V and 2 bases at J, leaving 4 bases unmatched. CDR3 size: 15 residues. The CDR3 loop is CASSWGQGNTGELFF. The DNA of the CDR3 is TGTGCCAGCAGTTGGGGACAGGGCAACACCGGGGAGCTGTTTTTT.

J is TRBJ2-5 and V is TRBV29-1; perhaps TRBD2 as D (6 bases). Trimming removed 1 base from V and 5 bases from J, with 11 bases in between. Germline V gene sequence: CDR1 SQVTM, CDR2 ANQGSEA. The CDR3 length is 13 residues. For the CDR3, the DNA is TGCAGCGTTGAAGGGAGGGCCGAGGAGACCCAGTACTTC. Protein sequence: CSVEGRAEETQYF.

This chain uses TRBV29-1 with TRBJ2-2; TRBD2 matches at 13 bases. This CDR3 spans 15 amino acids. CDR1 is SQVTM, CDR2 ANQGSEA, per germline. Trimming cost V 4 bases and J 7 bases; bases outside gene matches: 6. Here the CDR3 reads CSVVLAGGPIGELFF. CDR3 coding DNA: TGCAGCGTTGTACTAGCGGGAGGGCCAATCGGGGAGCTGTTTTTT.

This clonotype has more than one count but fewer than ten. CDR3 in DNA: TGCAGTGCGACTAGAGATAGCAATCAGCCCCAGCATTTT. Translating gives CSATRDSNQPQHF. This chain joins TRBV20-1 and TRBJ1-5; D gene uncertain. The length of the CDR3 is 13 residues. Trimming pared 6 bases from V and 0 bases from J, leaving 9 bases between. CDR1 and CDR2 (germline): DFQATT, SNEGSKA (reference sequence).

In its sample, this clonotype was seen many times. The chain carries TRBV9 and TRBJ1-1, with D uncertain. The CDR3 extends over 15 amino acids. Looked up from germline, CDR1 is SGDLS and CDR2 is YYNGEE. With 0 bases removed from V and 0 bases from J, the gap between germline ends came to 9 bases. The CDR3 is CASSVGVGVNTEAFF. The CDR3 coding sequence is TGTGCCAGCAGCGTAGGGGTGGGTGTGAACACTGAAGCTTTCTTT.

This clonotype was observed at least ten times. The J gene is TRBJ1-4, the V gene TRBV2; 7 bases line up with TRBD1. The germline V gene encodes CDR1 SNHLY and CDR2 FYNNEI. Unmatched junction bases numbered 3, after V lost 6 bases and J lost 2 bases. The CDR3 spans 14 residues. The CDR3 region has the DNA TGTGCCAGCAGCGGGGACAGCACTAATGAAAAACTGTTTTTT. Translated: CASSGDSTNEKLFF.

This clonotype was counted at least ten times. J is TRBJ1-2 and V is TRBV5-1; 7 bases are shared with TRBD1. CDR1 SGHRS and CDR2 YFSETQ come from the germline V gene. The CDR3 consists of 14 residues. Unmatched junction bases numbered 8, after V lost 1 base and J lost 8 bases. The CDR3 nucleotides read TGCGCCAGCAGCTTGACAGGGGAGAGGGAAGGCTACACCTTC. Protein: CASSLTGEREGYTF. The whole variable domain, filled in from reference TRBV5-1 and TRBJ1-2, reads KAGVTQTPRYLIKTRGQQVTLSCSPISGHRSVSWYQQTPGQGLQFLFEYFSETQRNKGNFPGRFSGRQFSNSRSEMNVSTLELGDSALYLCASSLTGEREGYTFGSGTRLTVV.

This clonotype was counted only a few times. The J gene is TRBJ2-7, the V gene TRBV28; D gene uncertain. The CDR3 is made up of 14 amino acids. V gave up 6 bases and J gave up 2 bases, with 14 bases separating them. Germline lookup yields CDR1 MDHEN and CDR2 SYDVKM. This CDR3 is CASSPTQAAYEQYF. The CDR3 nucleotides read TGTGCCAGCAGCCCCACCCAGGCAGCCTACGAGCAGTACTTC.

This clonotype has more than one count but fewer than ten. The chain employs TRBV12-3 or TRBV12-4 and TRBJ2-3; D uncertain. Trimming pared 4 bases from V and 2 bases from J, leaving 7 bases between. The CDR3 sequence is 13 residues long. The CDR3 protein is CASSSIFTDTQYF. Here the CDR3 DNA reads TGTGCCAGCAGTTCCATTTTCACAGATACGCAGTATTTT.

This chain joins TRBV14 and TRBJ2-3; 11 nucleotides match TRBD2. Germline V lookup: CDR1 SGHDN, CDR2 FVKESK. V dropped 4 bases and J dropped 4; count of bases not matched to a gene: 10. The CDR3 covers 17 residues. CDR3 nucleotide sequence: TGTGCCAGCAGCCCCAGACTAGCGGGGCGGTACGCAGATACGCAGTATTTT. Encoded protein: CASSPRLAGRYADTQYF.

This clonotype was seen ten or more times. CDR3 region: CAWAFLGKGYEQYF. The CDR3 DNA follows: TGTGCCTGGGCCTTTTTGGGGAAGGGGTACGAGCAGTACTTC. The V and J genes are TRBV30 and TRBJ2-7, with D possibly being TRBD1 (5 bases). The CDR3 sequence is 14 residues long. V was pared by 5 bases and J by 4 bases, with 18 bases between. Germline CDR1 reads GTSNPN; CDR2 reads SVGIG (reference sequence).

This chain uses TRBV18 with TRBJ2-3, with 7 nucleotides matching TRBD1. This CDR3 has 16 residues. CDR1 and CDR2 from the germline V gene are KGHSH and LQKENI. With 5 bases clipped from V and 3 bases from J, the junction kept 11 bases outside the gene matches. The CDR3 loop is CASSNKRTGGTDTQYF. Written as DNA, the CDR3 is TGTGCCAGCTCAAACAAACGGACAGGCGGGACAGATACGCAGTATTTT.

This clonotype was seen more than once but under ten times. This sequence joins TRBV19 and TRBJ2-5, with D maybe TRBD1 (6 bases). This CDR3 has 14 amino acids. With 11 bases removed from V and 0 bases from J, the gap between germline ends came to 16 bases. CDR1 and CDR2 (germline): LNHDA, SQIVND (reference sequence). CDR3: CALQGTSYQETQYF. CDR3 DNA sequence: TGTGCCTTACAGGGTACCTCGTACCAAGAGACCCAGTACTTC. The full variable domain, its missing parts supplied by reference TRBV19 and TRBJ2-5, is DGGITQSPKYLFRKEGQNVTLSCEQNLNHDAMYWYRQDPGQGLRLIYYSQIVNDFQKGDIAEGYSVSREKKESFPLTVTSAQKNPTAFYLCALQGTSYQETQYFGPGTRLLVL.

The chain joins TRBV9 to TRBJ2-2; 7 bases agree with TRBD2. Germline V CDR1 and CDR2: SGDLS, YYNGEE. With 0 bases clipped from V and 1 base from J, the junction kept 3 bases outside the gene matches. CDR3 length equals 16 residues. This CDR3 is CASSVGLAENTGELFF. DNA for the CDR3: TGTGCCAGCAGCGTAGGGCTAGCGGAGAACACCGGGGAGCTGTTTTTT.

This clonotype was counted at least ten times. The chain joins TRBV5-1 to TRBJ2-2; 12 nucleotides align to TRBD2. CDR1 and CDR2 (germline): SGHRS, YFSETQ. This CDR3 is 17 amino acids long. After removal of 0 bases from V and 3 bases from J, the junction contained 3 bases not matched to a gene. CDR3: CASSLASGRADTGELFF. CDR3 sequence (DNA): TGCGCCAGCAGCTTGGCTAGCGGGAGGGCAGACACCGGGGAGCTGTTTTTT.

This chain connects TRBV2 to TRBJ2-1, with D tentatively TRBD1 or TRBD2 (5 bases each). Per germline, CDR1 SNHLY and CDR2 FYNNEI. This CDR3 spans 14 amino acids. Trimming shortened V by 4 bases and J by 2 bases, and 9 bases separated the two germline ends. CDR3 residues: CASSVGVTYNEQFF. The CDR3 coding sequence is TGTGCCAGCAGTGTGGGGGTAACCTACAATGAGCAGTTCTTC.